This is a list of T cell receptor beta chains from one sample in a study of long-term antiretroviral therapy in people with HIV. Assay used: immunoSEQ multiplex PCR; TCRdb lists only in-frame clones, some missing. The repertoire holds about 20,000 clones, around nine tenths seen once, with about 9.2% in the top ten. Here the sequenced sample was unsorted PBMCs, taken approximately 4.2 years before starting antiretroviral therapy. The receptor source for this set is a woman aged 30 to 39 with HIV. The CDR3 runs from the conserved cysteine through the conserved F or W. The D gene is left open where the match is weak. A clone size is listed for some rows: how often the clone was seen (once, few, many), or a class if it is expanded.

j_call,d_call,clone_size,v_call,cdr3_nt,cdr3_aa
TRBJ1-2,-,-,TRBV20-1,TGCAGTGGCGCGGATAACTATGGCTACACCTTC,CSGADNYGYTF
TRBJ2-7,-,-,TRBV7-8,TGTGCCAGCAGCTTAGTATCTAGGAACCAAATCTACGAGCAGTACTTC,CASSLVSRNQIYEQYF
TRBJ1-3,-,-,TRBV19,TGTGCCAGTAGCCGTAACCCGGGACATTCTGGAAACACCATATATTTT,CASSRNPGHSGNTIYF
TRBJ2-7,-,few,TRBV19,TGTGCCAGTAGTAAGACAGATCGATACGAGCAGTACTTC,CASSKTDRYEQYF
TRBJ1-1,-,-,TRBV6-1,TGTGCCAGCAGTGAAGGCCGCGGCCCCGCTTTCTTT,CASSEGRGPAFF
TRBJ1-4,TRBD1,-,TRBV6-6,TGTGCCAGCAGAGACACCGGGACAGGGGGGGAAAAACTGTTTTTT,CASRDTGTGGEKLFF
TRBJ1-6,-,-,TRBV7-8,TGTGCCAGCAGCTTACTACCCCCAGCGACAAGGGACTTATCACCCCTCCACTTT,CASSLLPPATRDLSPLHF
TRBJ1-4,-,-,TRBV4-1,TGCGCCAGCAGCCAATATTCTTCACGGGGGGCGGGTGAAAAACTGTTTTTT,CASSQYSSRGAGEKLFF
TRBJ2-3,TRBD1,-,TRBV7-9,TGTGCCAGCAGCTACTTTTGGGACAGCTCTAGCACAGATACGCAGTATTTT,CASSYFWDSSSTDTQYF
TRBJ2-1,-,-,TRBV30,TGTGCCTGGAGCGCAGGTAGCCCCTACAATGAGCAGTTCTTC,CAWSAGSPYNEQFF
TRBJ1-5,TRBD1,-,TRBV7-8,TGTGCCAGCAGCTTAGGGGACAGGGGGGCTGATAGCAATCAGCCCCAGCATTTT,CASSLGDRGADSNQPQHF
TRBJ1-1,TRBD1,-,TRBV4-2,TGTGCCAGCAGCCAAAAAGGACAGGGTGCGAACACTGAAGCTTTCTTT,CASSQKGQGANTEAFF
TRBJ1-2,-,-,TRBV4-1,TGCGCCAGCAGCCAGGGCAGTTTACTTTGGACTAACTATGGCTACACCTTC,CASSQGSLLWTNYGYTF
TRBJ2-1,-,-,TRBV6-1,TGTGCCAGCAGTCTACAGGGTCGTCCCTACAATGAGCAGTTCTTC,CASSLQGRPYNEQFF
TRBJ2-5,TRBD1,-,TRBV5-4,TGTGCCAGCAGCTCGTGGACAGGGGAAGAGACCCAGTACTTC,CASSSWTGEETQYF
TRBJ1-4,TRBD1,-,TRBV9,TGTGCCAGCAGCCCCTGGACAGGGAACAATGAAAAACTGTTTTTT,CASSPWTGNNEKLFF
TRBJ1-1,-,once,TRBV14,TGTGCCAGCAGCCTCGGAGCTAACACTGAAGCTTTCTTT,CASSLGANTEAFF
TRBJ1-5,-,-,TRBV19,TGTGCCAGTAGCAGGCACCGGGAGCTCAGAGGTAATCAGCCCCAGCATTTT,CASSRHRELRGNQPQHF
TRBJ2-2,-,-,TRBV4-3,TGCGCCAGCAGCCAAGAATTAATAAGGGGACGAATCACCGGGGAGCTGTTTTTT,CASSQELIRGRITGELFF
TRBJ2-3,-,-,TRBV5-1,TGCGCCAGCAGCTTTGGACACCCAACCAGCACAGATACGCAGTATTTT,CASSFGHPTSTDTQYF
TRBJ1-1,TRBD1,few,TRBV7-9,TGTGCCAGCAGCTTAGGGGGGACAGGGTCAGAGAACACTGAAGCTTTCTTT,CASSLGGTGSENTEAFF
TRBJ1-5,-,-,TRBV4-2,TGTGCCAGCAGCCAAGATCGACAGGTGGGTCAGCCCCAGCATTTT,CASSQDRQVGQPQHF
TRBJ2-1,TRBD1,-,TRBV5-4,TGTGCCAGCAGCCTGCGAGACAGGGTCAATGAGCAGTTCTTC,CASSLRDRVNEQFF
TRBJ2-1,TRBD1,-,TRBV5-8,TGTGCCAGCAGCTTGCCCCGACAGGGGGCCTCCTACAATGAGCAGTTCTTC,CASSLPRQGASYNEQFF